This T cell receptor beta chain was sequenced for a study of T cell responses to AZD1222 COVID-19 vaccine. Study-wide findings and caveats: Possibly, clonal diversity was underestimated; donors were largely white British and included more females.

For this clone: Its antigen is unknown. The sample has other DNA sequences that encode this CDR3 too.

Method: immunoSEQ multiplex PCR; TCRdb's copy keeps in-frame clones and lacks some. This sample has nearly 200,000 clones, with 80% to 95% found just once. There are 14 residues in the CDR3. Germline CDR1 SNHLY, CDR2 FYNNEI. Losses at the gene ends were 6 bases for V and 3 bases for J; bases not matched to a gene: 4. The chain recombines TRBV2 with TRBJ1-2, with 10 bases identical to TRBD1. The sample here was peripheral blood, taken 28 days after the second AZD1222 dose. The TCR sequence derives from an adult who received the AZD1222 COVID-19 vaccine. The DNA of the CDR3 is TGTGCCAGCAGGCGGACAGGGGGTGACTATGGCTACACCTTC. Protein product: CASRRTGGDYGYTF.